These T cell receptor beta chains were read from a single sample in a study of cytomegalovirus exposure and HLA in healthy donors. Sequenced by immunoSEQ multiplex PCR; TCRdb stores in-frame clones only, minus some. The sample has more than 95,000 clones; around 10% are singletons. The sequencing input was PBMCs. The receptor set was obtained from a man aged 40-55 years in good health and CMV-seropositive. Both conserved end residues are part of each CDR3. Fields, in order: J gene, V gene, D gene, clone size, CDR3 protein, CDR3 DNA. A D gene is named only where the DNA matches it firmly. Size values are once, few and many counts, or a class for expanded clones, and some rows have none.

j_gene: TRBJ2-2
v_gene: TRBV28
d_gene: -
abundance: few
CDR3aa: CASSLAGELFF
CDR3nt: TGTGCCAGCAGCCTAGCCGGGGAGCTGTTTTTT

j_gene: TRBJ2-5
v_gene: TRBV9
d_gene: TRBD2
abundance: -
CDR3aa: CASSVHPAGALETQYF
CDR3nt: TGTGCCAGCAGCGTACACCCAGCGGGAGCTTTAGAGACCCAGTACTTC

j_gene: TRBJ2-1
v_gene: TRBV14
d_gene: TRBD1
abundance: -
CDR3aa: CASSQGWDRVLYEQFF
CDR3nt: TGTGCCAGCAGCCAAGGGTGGGACAGGGTTTTGTATGAGCAGTTCTTC

j_gene: TRBJ1-4
v_gene: TRBV29-1
d_gene: -
abundance: -
CDR3aa: CSVKQNDEKLFF
CDR3nt: TGCAGCGTTAAACAGAATGATGAAAAACTGTTTTTT

j_gene: TRBJ1-5
v_gene: TRBV6-5
d_gene: -
abundance: few
CDR3aa: CASSYRGIGQPQHF
CDR3nt: TGTGCCAGCAGTTACAGGGGGATTGGTCAGCCCCAGCATTTT

j_gene: TRBJ2-2
v_gene: TRBV27
d_gene: -
abundance: -
CDR3aa: CASGVGSGVSGELFF
CDR3nt: TGTGCCAGCGGAGTTGGAAGCGGTGTCTCCGGGGAGCTGTTTTTT

j_gene: TRBJ2-1
v_gene: TRBV7-9
d_gene: -
abundance: few
CDR3aa: CASLEAGAWNEQFF
CDR3nt: TGTGCCAGTCTCGAGGCAGGGGCATGGAATGAGCAGTTCTTC

j_gene: TRBJ2-1
v_gene: TRBV4-3
d_gene: -
abundance: -
CDR3aa: CASSQVGMSVNPYNEQFF
CDR3nt: TGCGCCAGCAGCCAAGTCGGGATGTCGGTAAACCCCTACAATGAGCAGTTCTTC

j_gene: TRBJ1-1
v_gene: TRBV19
d_gene: -
abundance: -
CDR3aa: CASSIGPGLDTEAFF
CDR3nt: TGTGCCAGTAGTATAGGCCCAGGGTTGGACACTGAAGCTTTCTTT

j_gene: TRBJ2-1
v_gene: TRBV7-3
d_gene: -
abundance: -
CDR3aa: CASSLMAGRPYNEQFF
CDR3nt: TGTGCCAGCAGCTTAATGGCGGGAAGGCCCTACAATGAGCAGTTCTTC

j_gene: TRBJ2-3
v_gene: TRBV2
d_gene: TRBD1
abundance: -
CDR3aa: CASRTWTGDGTDTQYF
CDR3nt: TGTGCCAGTCGAACCTGGACAGGGGATGGGACAGATACGCAGTATTTT

j_gene: TRBJ2-5
v_gene: TRBV29-1
d_gene: -
abundance: -
CDR3aa: CSVANAAQYF
CDR3nt: TGCAGCGTCGCAAATGCGGCCCAGTACTTC

j_gene: TRBJ1-2
v_gene: TRBV6-1
d_gene: -
abundance: few
CDR3aa: CASIHRVLSGYTF
CDR3nt: TGTGCCAGCATTCACAGGGTTTTGAGTGGCTACACCTTC

j_gene: TRBJ2-7
v_gene: TRBV5-6
d_gene: -
abundance: -
CDR3aa: CASSLRGALEEYF
CDR3nt: TGTGCCAGCAGCTTGCGGGGGGCCCTAGAAGAGTACTTC

j_gene: TRBJ2-7
v_gene: TRBV27
d_gene: -
abundance: -
CDR3aa: CASSFHPAYGEQYF
CDR3nt: TGTGCCAGCAGTTTCCACCCCGCCTACGGCGAGCAGTACTTC

j_gene: TRBJ1-3
v_gene: TRBV29-1
d_gene: TRBD1
abundance: few
CDR3aa: CSARTGRNTIYF
CDR3nt: TGCAGCGCAAGGACAGGGCGAAACACCATATATTTT

j_gene: TRBJ2-5
v_gene: TRBV7-3
d_gene: TRBD1
abundance: -
CDR3aa: CASSQLPGQGSETQYF
CDR3nt: TGTGCCAGCAGCCAACTACCGGGACAGGGAAGCGAGACCCAGTACTTC

j_gene: TRBJ2-1
v_gene: TRBV25-1
d_gene: TRBD2
abundance: few
CDR3aa: CASRAVAGEGGEQFF
CDR3nt: TGTGCCAGCAGAGCAGTAGCGGGAGAGGGGGGTGAGCAGTTCTTC

j_gene: TRBJ2-7
v_gene: TRBV28
d_gene: TRBD1
abundance: -
CDR3aa: CASSAFGTGIHEQYF
CDR3nt: TGTGCCAGCAGTGCCTTCGGGACAGGGATCCACGAGCAGTACTTC

j_gene: TRBJ2-5
v_gene: TRBV19
d_gene: TRBD1
abundance: -
CDR3aa: CASTPGLRRDSLQETQYF
CDR3nt: TGTGCCAGTACCCCCGGACTCCGTCGGGACAGCTTACAAGAGACCCAGTACTTC

j_gene: TRBJ2-5
v_gene: TRBV9
d_gene: -
abundance: -
CDR3aa: CASSGGGPQETQYF
CDR3nt: TGTGCCAGCAGCGGGGGGGGGCCGCAGGAGACCCAGTACTTC

j_gene: TRBJ1-1
v_gene: TRBV25-1
d_gene: -
abundance: -
CDR3aa: CASSDGGGTEAFF
CDR3nt: TGTGCCAGCAGTGATGGGGGCGGAACTGAAGCTTTCTTT

j_gene: TRBJ2-7
v_gene: TRBV21-1
d_gene: -
abundance: few
CDR3aa: CASSSGNYEQYF
CDR3nt: TGTGCCAGCAGCAGCGGAAACTACGAGCAGTACTTC

j_gene: TRBJ2-7
v_gene: TRBV4-1
d_gene: TRBD2
abundance: few
CDR3aa: CASSQLLAGSYEQYF
CDR3nt: TGCGCCAGCAGCCAACTACTAGCGGGTTCTTACGAGCAGTACTTC

j_gene: TRBJ1-1
v_gene: TRBV5-6
d_gene: -
abundance: many
CDR3aa: CASSHGRMNTEAFF
CDR3nt: TGTGCCAGCAGCCACGGGAGGATGAACACTGAAGCTTTCTTT

j_gene: TRBJ2-4
v_gene: TRBV10-2
d_gene: TRBD1
abundance: many
CDR3aa: CASSADREVNIQYF
CDR3nt: TGCGCCAGCAGTGCGGACAGGGAGGTAAACATTCAGTACTTC

j_gene: TRBJ2-3
v_gene: TRBV28
d_gene: TRBD2
abundance: -
CDR3aa: CASSLAGGLTQYF
CDR3nt: TGTGCCAGCAGTTTAGCGGGAGGGTTGACGCAGTATTTT

j_gene: TRBJ2-2
v_gene: TRBV4-2
d_gene: -
abundance: -
CDR3aa: CASSQLIDGELFF
CDR3nt: TGTGCCAGCAGCCAACTTATAGACGGGGAGCTGTTTTTT

j_gene: TRBJ2-1
v_gene: TRBV15
d_gene: -
abundance: -
CDR3aa: CATSRDYRDEQFF
CDR3nt: TGTGCCACCAGCAGAGATTACAGGGACGAGCAGTTCTTC

j_gene: TRBJ2-5
v_gene: TRBV2
d_gene: -
abundance: few
CDR3aa: CASSQDQIGETQYF
CDR3nt: TGTGCCAGCAGTCAAGACCAAATCGGGGAGACCCAGTACTTC

j_gene: TRBJ2-1
v_gene: TRBV18
d_gene: TRBD2
abundance: few
CDR3aa: CASSPGLENEQFF
CDR3nt: TGTGCCAGCTCCCCGGGACTAGAGAATGAGCAGTTCTTC

j_gene: TRBJ2-7
v_gene: TRBV5-4
d_gene: -
abundance: few
CDR3aa: CASSGGTATNYEQYF
CDR3nt: TGTGCCAGCAGCGGAGGGACAGCCACAAACTACGAGCAGTACTTC

j_gene: TRBJ2-1
v_gene: TRBV27
d_gene: -
abundance: -
CDR3aa: CASRDFRAGDEQFF
CDR3nt: TGTGCCAGCAGGGACTTTAGGGCCGGGGATGAGCAGTTCTTC

j_gene: TRBJ2-7
v_gene: TRBV9
d_gene: TRBD2
abundance: -
CDR3aa: CASSGSAGYSYEQYF
CDR3nt: TGTGCCAGCAGCGGCTCAGCGGGATACTCCTACGAGCAGTACTTC

j_gene: TRBJ2-1
v_gene: TRBV27
d_gene: TRBD1
abundance: -
CDR3aa: CASSPGTGSNEQFF
CDR3nt: TGTGCCAGCAGTCCCGGGACAGGTTCAAATGAGCAGTTCTTC

j_gene: TRBJ1-5
v_gene: TRBV6-1
d_gene: TRBD1
abundance: -
CDR3aa: CASSPTGAIQPQHF
CDR3nt: TGTGCCAGCAGTCCGACAGGGGCGATTCAGCCCCAGCATTTT

j_gene: TRBJ1-5
v_gene: TRBV11-2
d_gene: -
abundance: few
CDR3aa: CASRGPGNQPQHF
CDR3nt: TGTGCCAGTAGGGGCCCCGGCAATCAGCCCCAGCATTTT

j_gene: TRBJ2-7
v_gene: TRBV28
d_gene: TRBD1
abundance: few
CDR3aa: CATFSGTGFWEQYF
CDR3nt: TGTGCCACCTTCTCCGGGACAGGTTTTTGGGAGCAGTACTTC

j_gene: TRBJ2-7
v_gene: TRBV19
d_gene: -
abundance: -
CDR3aa: CASMTGFEQYF
CDR3nt: TGTGCCAGTATGACAGGATTCGAGCAGTACTTC

j_gene: TRBJ2-1
v_gene: TRBV21-1
d_gene: -
abundance: few
CDR3aa: CASSIHHRGRENEQFF
CDR3nt: TGTGCCAGCAGCATTCACCACAGGGGGCGCGAGAATGAGCAGTTCTTC

j_gene: TRBJ2-3
v_gene: TRBV7-9
d_gene: -
abundance: -
CDR3aa: CASSLGSRAGTDTQYF
CDR3nt: TGTGCCAGCAGCTTAGGGAGCAGGGCGGGCACAGATACGCAGTATTTT

j_gene: TRBJ2-7
v_gene: TRBV5-1
d_gene: -
abundance: -
CDR3aa: CASSSGEGVHEQYF
CDR3nt: TGCGCCAGCAGCTCCGGAGAAGGGGTCCACGAGCAGTACTTC

j_gene: TRBJ2-5
v_gene: TRBV5-1
d_gene: -
abundance: few
CDR3aa: CASSANTGGGETQYF
CDR3nt: TGCGCCAGCAGCGCCAATACAGGGGGAGGGGAGACCCAGTACTTC

j_gene: TRBJ1-1
v_gene: TRBV30
d_gene: -
abundance: -
CDR3aa: CAWSVSRTPGDTEAFF
CDR3nt: TGTGCCTGGAGTGTCTCGAGGACCCCGGGGGACACTGAAGCTTTCTTT

j_gene: TRBJ2-3
v_gene: TRBV2
d_gene: TRBD2
abundance: many
CDR3aa: CASGEGTDTQYF
CDR3nt: TGTGCCAGCGGGGAGGGGACAGATACGCAGTATTTT

j_gene: TRBJ2-2
v_gene: TRBV4-3
d_gene: TRBD1
abundance: few
CDR3aa: CASSQDLTGIAGELFF
CDR3nt: TGCGCCAGCAGCCAAGACCTGACAGGGATCGCCGGGGAGCTGTTTTTT

j_gene: TRBJ2-7
v_gene: TRBV25-1
d_gene: -
abundance: -
CDR3aa: CASIDYSGHEQYF
CDR3nt: TGTGCCAGCATAGATTACAGTGGGCACGAGCAGTACTTC

j_gene: TRBJ1-1
v_gene: TRBV7-2
d_gene: -
abundance: -
CDR3aa: CASSSMGAGDMNTEAFF
CDR3nt: TGTGCCAGCAGCTCCATGGGGGCGGGAGACATGAACACTGAAGCTTTCTTT

j_gene: TRBJ2-3
v_gene: TRBV5-1
d_gene: TRBD2
abundance: -
CDR3aa: CASSLIGRAATDTQYF
CDR3nt: TGCGCCAGCAGCTTGATCGGGAGGGCCGCCACAGATACGCAGTATTTT

j_gene: TRBJ1-3
v_gene: TRBV28
d_gene: -
abundance: few
CDR3aa: CASSFFSIYGNTIYF
CDR3nt: TGTGCCAGCAGTTTCTTCAGTATTTACGGAAACACCATATATTTT

j_gene: TRBJ2-1
v_gene: TRBV4-3
d_gene: TRBD2
abundance: few
CDR3aa: CASSQAALAGDPYNEQFF
CDR3nt: TGCGCCAGCAGCCAAGCTGCCCTAGCGGGAGACCCGTACAATGAGCAGTTCTTC

j_gene: TRBJ2-7
v_gene: TRBV6-6
d_gene: TRBD2
abundance: few
CDR3aa: CASSYLAGVREQYF
CDR3nt: TGTGCCAGCAGTTACCTAGCGGGAGTGCGAGAGCAGTACTTC

j_gene: TRBJ2-7
v_gene: TRBV29-1
d_gene: TRBD2
abundance: few
CDR3aa: CSVASSGLFFEQYF
CDR3nt: TGCAGCGTTGCGTCTAGCGGCCTTTTTTTTGAGCAGTACTTC

j_gene: TRBJ2-5
v_gene: TRBV2
d_gene: TRBD2
abundance: few
CDR3aa: CASSGLAGGYQETQYF
CDR3nt: TGTGCCAGCAGTGGACTAGCGGGAGGGTACCAAGAGACCCAGTACTTC